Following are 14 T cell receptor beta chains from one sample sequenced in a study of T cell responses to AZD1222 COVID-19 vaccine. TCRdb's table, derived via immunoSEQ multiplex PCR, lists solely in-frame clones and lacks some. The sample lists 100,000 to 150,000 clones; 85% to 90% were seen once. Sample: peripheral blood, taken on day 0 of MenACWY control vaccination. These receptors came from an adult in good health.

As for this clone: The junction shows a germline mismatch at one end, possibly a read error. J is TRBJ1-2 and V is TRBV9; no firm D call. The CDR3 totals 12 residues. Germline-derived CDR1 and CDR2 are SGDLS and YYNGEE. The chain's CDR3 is CASRGPNSGYTF. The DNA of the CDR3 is TGTGCCAGCCGCGGCCCCAACTCTGGCTACACCTTC.

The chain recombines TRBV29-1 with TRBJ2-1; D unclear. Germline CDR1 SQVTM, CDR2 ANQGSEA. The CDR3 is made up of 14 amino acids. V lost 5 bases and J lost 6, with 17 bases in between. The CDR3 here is CSVCLLVFCNEQFF. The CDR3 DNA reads TGCAGCGTTTGTTTGCTTGTCTTTTGCAATGAGCAGTTCTTC.

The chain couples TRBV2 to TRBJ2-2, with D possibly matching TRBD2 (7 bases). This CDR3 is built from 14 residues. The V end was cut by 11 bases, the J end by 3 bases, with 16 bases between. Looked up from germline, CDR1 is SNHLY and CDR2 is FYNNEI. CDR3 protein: CAVKGGEYTGELFF. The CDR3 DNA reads TGTGCCGTCAAAGGGGGGGAGTACACCGGGGAGCTGTTTTTT.

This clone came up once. In DNA form, the CDR3 reads TGTGCCATCAGGCCGGGACAGGAGGACTATGGCTACACCTTC. Amino acid sequence: CAIRPGQEDYGYTF. J is TRBJ1-2 and V is TRBV10-3; TRBD1 matches at 8 bases. Germline CDR1 reads ENHRY; CDR2 reads SYGVKD. V trimming: 6 bases; J trimming: 3 bases; junction bases outside the gene matches: 6. This CDR3 is built from 14 residues.

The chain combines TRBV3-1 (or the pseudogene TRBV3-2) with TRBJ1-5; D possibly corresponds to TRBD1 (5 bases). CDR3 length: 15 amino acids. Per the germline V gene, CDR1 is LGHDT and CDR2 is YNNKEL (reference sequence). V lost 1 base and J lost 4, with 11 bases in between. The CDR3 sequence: CASSQAPGGNQPQHF. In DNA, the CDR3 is TGTGCCAGCAGCCAAGCGCCGGGGGGTAATCAGCCCCAGCATTTT.

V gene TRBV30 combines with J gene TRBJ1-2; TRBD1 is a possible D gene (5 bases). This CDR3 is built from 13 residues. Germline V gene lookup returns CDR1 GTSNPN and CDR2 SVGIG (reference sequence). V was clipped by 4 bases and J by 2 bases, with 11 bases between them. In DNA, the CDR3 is TGTGCCTGGACGGGGGGGAAAAACTATGGCTACACCTTC. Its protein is CAWTGGKNYGYTF. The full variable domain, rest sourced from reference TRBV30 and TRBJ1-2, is SQTIHQWPATLVQPVGSPLSLECTVEGTSNPNLYWYRQAAGRGLQLLFYSVGIGQISSEVPQNLSASRPQDRQFILSSKKLLLSDSGFYLCAWTGGKNYGYTFGSGTRLTVV.

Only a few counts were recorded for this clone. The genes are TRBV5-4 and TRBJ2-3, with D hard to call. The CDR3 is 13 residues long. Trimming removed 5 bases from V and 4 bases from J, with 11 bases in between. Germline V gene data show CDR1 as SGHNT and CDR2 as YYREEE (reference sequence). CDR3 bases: TGTGCCAGCAGTAGGTGGGAAGCAGATACGCAGTATTTT. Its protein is CASSRWEADTQYF.

CDR3 region: CASSPETETQYF. In DNA form, the CDR3 reads TGTGCCAGCAGCCCGGAGACAGAGACCCAGTACTTC. This chain uses TRBV7-8 with TRBJ2-5; D not resolved. Looked up from germline, CDR1 is SGHVS and CDR2 is FQNEAQ. V shed 5 bases and J shed 4 bases, with 8 bases lying between them. CDR3 length: 12 residues.

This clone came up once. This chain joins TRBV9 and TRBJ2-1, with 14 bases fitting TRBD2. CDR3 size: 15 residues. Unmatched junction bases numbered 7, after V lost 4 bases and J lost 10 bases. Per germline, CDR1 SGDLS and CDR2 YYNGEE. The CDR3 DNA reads TGTGCCAGCAGCCAGACTAGCGGGAGGGTCTCAGAGCAGTTCTTC. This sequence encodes CASSQTSGRVSEQFF.

In nucleotides, the CDR3 is TGCGCCAGCAGCTCCTCGATGGGGAACACTGAAGCTTTCTTT. Protein product: CASSSSMGNTEAFF. This chain connects TRBV5-1 to TRBJ1-1, with unresolved D. The V gene's germline CDR1 is SGHRS and CDR2 YFSETQ. The CDR3 is made up of 14 amino acids. Trimming removed 3 bases from V and 1 base from J, with 10 bases in between.

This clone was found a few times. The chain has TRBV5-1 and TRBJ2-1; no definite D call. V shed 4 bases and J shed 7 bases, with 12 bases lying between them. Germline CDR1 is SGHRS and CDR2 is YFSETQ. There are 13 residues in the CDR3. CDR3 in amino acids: CASSPDDGNEQFF. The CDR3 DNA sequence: TGCGCCAGCAGCCCCGACGACGGGAATGAGCAGTTCTTC.

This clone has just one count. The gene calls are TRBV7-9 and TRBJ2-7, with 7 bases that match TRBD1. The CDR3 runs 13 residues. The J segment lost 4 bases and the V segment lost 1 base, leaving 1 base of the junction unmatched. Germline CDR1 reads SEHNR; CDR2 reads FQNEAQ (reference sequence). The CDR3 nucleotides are TGTGCCAGCAGCTTAGTGACAGGGTACGAGCAGTACTTC. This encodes CASSLVTGYEQYF.

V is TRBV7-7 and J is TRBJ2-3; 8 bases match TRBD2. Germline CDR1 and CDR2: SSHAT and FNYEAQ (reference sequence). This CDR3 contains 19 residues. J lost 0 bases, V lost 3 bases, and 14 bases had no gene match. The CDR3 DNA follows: TGTGCCAGCAGCTTTCAAGTCTATTTAGCGGGGCCTAGCACAGATACGCAGTATTTT. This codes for CASSFQVYLAGPSTDTQYF.

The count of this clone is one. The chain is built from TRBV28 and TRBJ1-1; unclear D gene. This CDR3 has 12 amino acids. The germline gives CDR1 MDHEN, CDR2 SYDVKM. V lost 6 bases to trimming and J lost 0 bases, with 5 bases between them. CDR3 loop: CASSHMNTEAFF. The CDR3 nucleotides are TGTGCCAGCAGCCATATGAACACTGAAGCTTTCTTT.